This TCR beta chain is from a study of blood T cell repertoires in COVID-19. Overall study: From the United States, Italy and Spain came samples of acute and convalescent COVID-19. PBMCs, B-cell-depleted T cells, or T cells provided the cDNA or gDNA that made up the material.

Original data processing: Reference gene primer amplification gave nucleated cell count estimates. Some clones are missing from TCRdb's copy, which holds only in-frame ones; the method was immunoSEQ multiplex PCR. That table is the source of V, J and clone size, and D and trimming were worked out from the DNA. Of about 310,000 clones in the sample, 85% to 90% were seen once. Germline V gene sequence: CDR1 MNHEY, CDR2 SVGAGI. The V end was cut by 5 bases, the J end by 6 bases, with 17 bases between. There are 14 residues in the CDR3. Sequencing was done on a sample of peripheral blood. The chain joins TRBV6-5 to TRBJ2-7, with a possible D match to TRBD2 (6 bases). The clonotype originates from a middle-aged woman with COVID-19, enrolled during active disease. CDR3 bases: TGTGCCAGCAGTAGTACCCTCGGGGGAGCCGAGCAGTACTTC. Protein: CASSSTLGGAEQYF.